This TCR beta chain was retrieved from a study of PD-L1 blockade in urothelial cancer. Study-wide context: When patients started atezolizumab in 2014, it was given at 1,200 mg intravenously every 3 weeks. In the patient group, most of the 29 were males with bladder-origin urothelial cancer.

Profiled with immunoSEQ multiplex PCR; TCRdb holds only in-frame clones, not every one. Seen here are about 43,000 clones, around 82% observed once, and the top ten hold about 17%. Specified time point: pretreatment peripheral blood. Trimming took off 5 bases at V and 1 base at J, with 15 bases between the two ends. CDR3 length: 15 residues. The germline CDR1 and CDR2 sequences are PRHDT and FYEKMQ (reference sequence). This clone was observed once. Sample: PBMCs, taken around atezolizumab (anti-PD-L1) treatment. The sequence was obtained from a man aged 55 to 69 with urothelial cancer. The chain recombines TRBV13 with TRBJ2-7; D not certain. The DNA for the CDR3 is TGTGCCAGCAGCGCCCCCGGCGGTCGGTCCTACGAGCAGTACTTC. The encoded protein is CASSAPGGRSYEQYF. The full variable domain, rest sourced from reference TRBV13 and TRBJ2-7, is AAGVIQSPRHLIKEKRETATLKCYPIPRHDTVYWYQQGPGQDPQFLISFYEKMQSDKGSIPDRFSAQQFSDYHSELNMSSLELGDSALYFCASSAPGGRSYEQYFGPGTRLTVT.